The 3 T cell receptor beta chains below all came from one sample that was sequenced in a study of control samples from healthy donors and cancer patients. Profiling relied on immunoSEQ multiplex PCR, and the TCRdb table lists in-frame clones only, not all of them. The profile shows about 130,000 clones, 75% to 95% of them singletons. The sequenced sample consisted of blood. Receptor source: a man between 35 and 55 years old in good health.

The CDR3 here is CASSWGRGNTEAFF. The CDR3 nucleotides are TGCGCCAGCAGCTGGGGCAGGGGGAATACTGAAGCTTTCTTT. This chain connects TRBV5-1 to TRBJ1-1; 7 positions agree with TRBD1. Germline V lookup: CDR1 SGHRS, CDR2 YFSETQ. The J segment lost 5 bases and the V segment lost 3 bases, leaving 7 bases of the junction unmatched. The CDR3 runs to 14 residues.

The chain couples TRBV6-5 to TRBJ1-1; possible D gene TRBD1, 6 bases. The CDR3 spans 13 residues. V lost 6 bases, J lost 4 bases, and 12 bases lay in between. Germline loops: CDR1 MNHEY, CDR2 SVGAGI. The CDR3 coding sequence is TGTGCCAGCAGCTTGACAGGAACCACTGAAGCTTTCTTT. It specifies CASSLTGTTEAFF.

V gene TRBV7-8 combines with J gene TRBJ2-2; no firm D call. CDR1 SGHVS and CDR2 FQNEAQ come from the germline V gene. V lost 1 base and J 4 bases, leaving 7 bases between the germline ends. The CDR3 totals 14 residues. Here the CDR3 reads CASSLGQFTGELFF. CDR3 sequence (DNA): TGTGCCAGCAGCTTAGGGCAGTTCACCGGGGAGCTGTTTTTT. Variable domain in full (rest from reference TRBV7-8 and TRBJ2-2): GAGVSQSPRYKVAKRGQDVALRCDPISGHVSLFWYQQALGQGPEFLTYFQNEAQLDKSGLPSDRFFAERPEGSVSTLKIQRTQQEDSAVYLCASSLGQFTGELFFGEGSRLTVL.